The 7 T cell receptor beta chains below all came from one sample that was sequenced in a study of CD8+ T cells in alopecia areata. cDNA reverse transcribed from extracted RNA served as the sequencing template. Sequencing used immunoSEQ multiplex PCR; TCRdb keeps in-frame clones, though not all of them. The table has 80,000 to 100,000 clones, around 45% seen once. Sequenced input: CD4+ T cells sorted from blood. These receptors came from a human donor with alopecia areata.

The genes are TRBV7-9 and TRBJ2-6; D is unclear. Trimming took 4 bases from V and 0 from J, leaving 4 bases between them. The CDR3 sequence is 14 residues long. CDR1 and CDR2 (germline): SEHNR, FQNEAQ (reference sequence). In DNA form, the CDR3 reads TGTGCCAGCAGCTCCAGCTCTGGGGCCAACGTCCTGACTTTC. Amino acids: CASSSSSGANVLTF.

This chain links TRBV29-1 with TRBJ2-3, with D perhaps being TRBD1 or TRBD2 (5 bases each). This CDR3 is 11 amino acids long. Germline CDR1 reads SQVTM; CDR2 reads ANQGSEA. The CDR3 loop is CTVTRGDTQYF. CDR3 DNA sequence: TGCACCGTAACGAGGGGAGATACGCAGTATTTT.

The chain has TRBV2 and TRBJ2-5; 9 bases fit TRBD1. The junction had 1 base not matched to a gene; V was cut back by 6 bases and J by 2 bases. CDR3 size: 13 residues. Germline V gene lookup returns CDR1 SNHLY and CDR2 FYNNEI. The CDR3 DNA reads TGTGCCAGCAGACAGGGGGCTCAAGAGACCCAGTACTTC. Protein sequence: CASRQGAQETQYF.

This clone was observed a handful of times. This chain uses TRBV7-2 with TRBJ1-2; D is unclear. Looked up from germline, CDR1 is SGHTA and CDR2 is FQGNSA. V was trimmed by 1 base and J by 1 base, leaving 1 base between them. The CDR3 is made up of 12 amino acids. CDR3 loop: CASSLDNYGYTF. The CDR3 nucleotides are TGTGCCAGCAGCTTAGATAACTATGGCTACACCTTC.

This clone was detected once. The rearrangement uses TRBV28 and TRBJ2-7; maybe TRBD1 (6 bases). V lost 3 bases, J lost 2 bases, and 14 bases lay in between. The V gene's germline CDR1 is MDHEN and CDR2 SYDVKM. The CDR3 has 15 residues. The CDR3 loop reads CASSFYGTRTYEQYF. In DNA form, the CDR3 reads TGTGCCAGCAGTTTCTACGGGACAAGGACCTACGAGCAGTACTTC.

This sequence joins TRBV30 and TRBJ1-2; maybe TRBD1 (5 bases). V shed 4 bases and J shed 4 bases, with 16 bases lying between them. This CDR3 is built from 14 residues. CDR1 is GTSNPN and CDR2 is SVGIG in the germline V gene (reference sequence). The CDR3 loop is CAWTLDSTGYGYTF. The CDR3 nucleotides read TGTGCCTGGACCCTCGACAGTACTGGCTATGGCTACACCTTC.

The chain uses TRBV5-1 and TRBJ2-5; tentatively, D is TRBD2 (6 bases). CDR3 size: 19 residues. Trimming cost V 2 bases and J 0 bases, with 23 bases left between them. Germline V CDR1 and CDR2: SGHRS, YFSETQ. In nucleotides, the CDR3 is TGCGCCAGCAGCTTCTCTGTGGGGGGTTCCGTTCATTACCAAGAGACCCAGTACTTC. Encoded protein: CASSFSVGGSVHYQETQYF.